This T cell receptor (beta chain) was retrieved from a study of T cell responses to AZD1222 COVID-19 vaccine (dated by TCRdb to 2020 to 2023). With respect to the entire study: AZD1222 recipients given second doses at about 4 weeks or at about 12 weeks were pooled, since spike-specific TCR depth and breadth were not found to differ between the two schedules. TCR sequencing was performed for roughly 250 trial participants, of whom some 200 were given two doses of AZD1222 and some 26 were given two doses of MenACWY control vaccine. Trial participants were enrolled into age subgroups of 18-55, 56-69 and 70-plus years, which contained about 150, 27 and 61 TCR-sequenced participants, respectively. What the research found in general, with its limitations: Vaccine-associated CD4 TCRs spanned the whole spike protein, with dominant responses in regions 160-218 and 743-854. No day 14 peak-response samples were available, so repertoires were characterized only after the peak T cell response. Only six AZD1222 recipients were SARS-CoV-2 seropositive at baseline, limiting conclusions about previously exposed vaccinees. Most participants were white British and females outnumbered males, and the authors suggested that clonal diversity may have been underestimated. In the small 56-69-year group, the increase in depth fell short of significance, most likely because of low power. A significant rise in spike-specific TCR breadth and depth was observed after two AZD1222 doses relative to day 0 and relative to MenACWY recipients. Reportedly, almost half of the unique spike-specific TCRs recognized epitopes lying outside the regions that are mutated in the B.1.351 and B.1.1.7 variants.

The CDR3 regions of human TCRbeta chains were analyzed by immunosequencing. In the source study's methods: TCRs in the repertoires were compared against a reference library of SARS-CoV-2-specific TCRs that had been generated with the MIRA antigen-specificity platform. Breadth was defined as the fraction of unique TCRs that were SARS-CoV-2-associated. Depth was defined as the fraction of total T cells that were SARS-CoV-2-associated. Each spike-specific TCR was assigned to its reactive spike region and to a CD4 or CD8 class using the MIRA data. Log10-transformed breadth and depth values were compared by one-way ANOVA with Sidak's multiple comparisons tests. Drawn from immuneACCESS, this table holds only the in-frame rearrangements with V and J called that TCRdb kept. Clones are partly lost; checked studies trace under half to an unresolved V gene and leave the rest unexplained. For V, J and clone size, that table is used; D and trimming come from the DNA. A total of around 140,000 clones appear in this sample, roughly nine tenths of them only once. The ten largest clonotypes hold more than 1.2% of the sample.

The CDR3 numbers 14 residues from cysteine through phenylalanine. The only DNA kept is the CDR3, 42 bases in frame from the first base. CDR1 and CDR2 are read off the germline V gene (reference sequence) as LNHNV and YYDKDF. V and J lose 5 bases and 8 bases, and a span of 15 bases separates them. In regard to this clone: The specificity of this receptor is unknown. Base qualities are not at hand, and no much larger clone is one base apart.

Interpreted using the paper, the time point label stands for: baseline before first vaccination. Vaccinee samples came from UK trials COV001 and COV002, including a single-blind randomized controlled phase 2/3 trial of AZD1222 (ChAdOx1 nCoV-19) in healthy adults. Trial participant PBMC samples were collected at day 0 and day 28 after the second dose for TCRbeta chain sequencing. This receptor was taken from an adult in good health. The V and J genes are TRBV15 and TRBJ1-4; D gene: possibly TRBD1, on 5 matching bases. Specimen: peripheral blood, collected on day 0 of AZD1222 vaccination. DNA sequence: TGTGCCACCAGCTGGGAGAGGGGTACGGAAAAACTGTTTTTT. Translated, it reads CATSWERGTEKLFF. Beyond the CDR3, the reference TRBV15 and TRBJ1-4 genes provide the residues; the full variable domain reads: DAMVIQNPRYQVTQFGKPVTLSCSQTLNHNVMYWYQQKSSQAPKLLFHYYDKDFNNEADTPDNFQSRRPNTSFCFLDIRSPGLGDTAMYLCATSWERGTEKLFFGSGTQLSVL.